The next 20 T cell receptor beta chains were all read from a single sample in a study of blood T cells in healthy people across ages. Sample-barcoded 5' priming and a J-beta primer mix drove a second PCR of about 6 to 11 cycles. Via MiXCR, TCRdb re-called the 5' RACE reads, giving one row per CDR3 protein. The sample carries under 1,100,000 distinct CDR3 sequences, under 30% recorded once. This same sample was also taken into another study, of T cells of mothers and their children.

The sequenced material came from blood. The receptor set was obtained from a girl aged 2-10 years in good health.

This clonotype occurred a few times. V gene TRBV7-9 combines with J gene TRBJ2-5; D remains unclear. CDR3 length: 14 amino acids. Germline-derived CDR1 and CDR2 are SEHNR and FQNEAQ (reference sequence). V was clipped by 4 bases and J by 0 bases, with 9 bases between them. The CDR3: CASSYERYQETQYF. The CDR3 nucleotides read TGTGCCAGCAGCTACGAGAGGTACCAAGAGACCCAGTACTTC.

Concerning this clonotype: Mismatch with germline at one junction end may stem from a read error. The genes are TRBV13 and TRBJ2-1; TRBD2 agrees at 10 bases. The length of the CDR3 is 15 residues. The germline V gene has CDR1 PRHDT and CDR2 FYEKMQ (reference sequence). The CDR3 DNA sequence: TGTGCCAGCAGGACTACTAGCGGGAAGGTAGATGAGCAGCTCTTC. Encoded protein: CASRTTSGKVDEQLF.

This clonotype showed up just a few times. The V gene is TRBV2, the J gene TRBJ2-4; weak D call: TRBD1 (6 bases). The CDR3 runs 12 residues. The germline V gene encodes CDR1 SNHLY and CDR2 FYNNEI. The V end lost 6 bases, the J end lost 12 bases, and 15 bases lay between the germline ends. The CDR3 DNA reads TGTGCCAGCAGCCCCCAGGGGCGGAATCAGTACTTC. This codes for CASSPQGRNQYF.

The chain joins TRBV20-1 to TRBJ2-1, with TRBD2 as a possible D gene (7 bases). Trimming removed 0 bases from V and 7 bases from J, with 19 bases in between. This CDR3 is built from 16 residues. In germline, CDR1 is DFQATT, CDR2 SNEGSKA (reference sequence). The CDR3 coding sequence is TGCAGTGCTAGAGATTCATGGGGGGGGCCGGGGAATGAGCAGTTCTTC. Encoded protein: CSARDSWGGPGNEQFF.

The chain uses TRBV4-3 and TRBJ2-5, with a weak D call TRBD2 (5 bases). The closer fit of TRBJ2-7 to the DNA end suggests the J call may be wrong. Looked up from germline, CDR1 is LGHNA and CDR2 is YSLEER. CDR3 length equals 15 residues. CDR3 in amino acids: CASSQGKRPSYEQYF. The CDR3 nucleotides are TGCGCCAGCAGCCAAGGGAAGCGGCCGTCCTACGAGCAGTACTTC.

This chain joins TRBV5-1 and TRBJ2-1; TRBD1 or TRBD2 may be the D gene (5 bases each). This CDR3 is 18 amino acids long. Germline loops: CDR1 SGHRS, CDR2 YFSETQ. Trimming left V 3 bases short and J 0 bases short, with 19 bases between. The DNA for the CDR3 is TGCGCCAGCAGCTACCCAAACCAGACAGAGGGCTCCTACAATGAGCAGTTCTTC. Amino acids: CASSYPNQTEGSYNEQFF. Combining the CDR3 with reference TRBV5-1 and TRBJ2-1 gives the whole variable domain KAGVTQTPRYLIKTRGQQVTLSCSPISGHRSVSWYQQTPGQGLQFLFEYFSETQRNKGNFPGRFSGRQFSNSRSEMNVSTLELGDSALYLCASSYPNQTEGSYNEQFFGPGTRLTVL.

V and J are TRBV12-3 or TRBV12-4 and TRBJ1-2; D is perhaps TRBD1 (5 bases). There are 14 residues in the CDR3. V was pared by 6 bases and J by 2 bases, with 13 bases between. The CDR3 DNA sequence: TGTGCCAGCAGCACCCGAACAGGAAACTATGGCTACACCTTC. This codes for CASSTRTGNYGYTF.

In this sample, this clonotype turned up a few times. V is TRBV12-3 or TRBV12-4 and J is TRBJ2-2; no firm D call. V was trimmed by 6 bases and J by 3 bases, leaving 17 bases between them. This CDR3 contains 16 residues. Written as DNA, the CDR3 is TGTGCCAGCAGAGACACGCAGATCGAGGACACCGGGGAGCTGTTTTTT. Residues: CASRDTQIEDTGELFF.

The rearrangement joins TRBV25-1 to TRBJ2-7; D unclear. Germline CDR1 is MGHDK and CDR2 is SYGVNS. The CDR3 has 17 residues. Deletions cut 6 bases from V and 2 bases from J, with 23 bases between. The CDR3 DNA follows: TGTGCCAGCAGCGGTGCCAAGCCCTCGGCCCTACCCTACGAGCAGTACTTC. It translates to CASSGAKPSALPYEQYF.

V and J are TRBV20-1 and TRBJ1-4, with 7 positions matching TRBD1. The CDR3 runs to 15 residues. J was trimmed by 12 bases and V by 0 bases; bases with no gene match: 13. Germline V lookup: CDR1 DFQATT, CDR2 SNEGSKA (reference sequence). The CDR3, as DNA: TGCAGTGCTAGAGATGCACCCGGGCGGCAGGGGGAACTGTTTTTT. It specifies CSARDAPGRQGELFF.

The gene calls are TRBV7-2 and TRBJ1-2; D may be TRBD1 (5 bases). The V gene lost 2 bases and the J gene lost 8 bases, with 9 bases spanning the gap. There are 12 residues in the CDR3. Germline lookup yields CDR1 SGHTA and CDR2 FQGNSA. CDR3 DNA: TGTGCCAGCAGCTTACCGGGGCTCGGCTACACCTTC. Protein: CASSLPGLGYTF. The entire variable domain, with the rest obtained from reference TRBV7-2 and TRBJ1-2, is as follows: GAGVSQSPSNKVTEKGKDVELRCDPISGHTALYWYRQSLGQGLEFLIYFQGNSAPDKSGLPSDRFSAERTGGSVSTLTIQRTQQEDSAVYLCASSLPGLGYTFGSGTRLTVV.

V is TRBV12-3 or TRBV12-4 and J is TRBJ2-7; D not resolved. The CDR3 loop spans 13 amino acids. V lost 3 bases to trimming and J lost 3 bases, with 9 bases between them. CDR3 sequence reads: CASSFGVLYEQYF. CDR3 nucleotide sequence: TGTGCCAGCAGTTTTGGGGTCCTCTACGAGCAGTACTTC.

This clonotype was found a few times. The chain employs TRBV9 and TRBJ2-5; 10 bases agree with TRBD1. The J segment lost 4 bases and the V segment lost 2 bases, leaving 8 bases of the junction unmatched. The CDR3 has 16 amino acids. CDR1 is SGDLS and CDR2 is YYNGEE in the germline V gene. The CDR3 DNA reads TGTGCCAGCAGCGTTGGGGACAGGGGAACTGGAGAGACCCAGTACTTC. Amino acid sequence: CASSVGDRGTGETQYF.

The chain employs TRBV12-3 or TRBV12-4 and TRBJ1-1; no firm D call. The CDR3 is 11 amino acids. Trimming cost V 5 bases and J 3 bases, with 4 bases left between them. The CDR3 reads CASSTHTEAFF. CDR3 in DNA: TGTGCCAGCAGTACCCACACTGAAGCTTTCTTT.

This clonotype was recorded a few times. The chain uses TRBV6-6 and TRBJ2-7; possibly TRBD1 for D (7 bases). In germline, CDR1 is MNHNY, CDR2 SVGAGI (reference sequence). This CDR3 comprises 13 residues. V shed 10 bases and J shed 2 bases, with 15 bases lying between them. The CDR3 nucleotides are TGTGCCACCTACGGAGGGGGCACCTACGAGCAGTACTTC. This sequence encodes CATYGGGTYEQYF.

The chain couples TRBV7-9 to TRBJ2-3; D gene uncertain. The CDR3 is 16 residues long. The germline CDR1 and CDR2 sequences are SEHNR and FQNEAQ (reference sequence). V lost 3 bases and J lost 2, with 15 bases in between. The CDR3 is CASSFLLRPYTDTQYF. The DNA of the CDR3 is TGTGCCAGCAGCTTCTTATTGCGGCCCTACACAGATACGCAGTATTTT.

The CDR3 DNA is TGTGCCAGCTCACCCGGGGAGAGACATACGCAGTATTTT. Translation gives CASSPGERHTQYF. This sequence joins TRBV18 and TRBJ2-3; weak D call: TRBD2 (5 bases). CDR3 length equals 13 residues. Trimming left V 3 bases short and J 7 bases short, with 11 bases between. CDR1 and CDR2 (germline): KGHSH, LQKENI.

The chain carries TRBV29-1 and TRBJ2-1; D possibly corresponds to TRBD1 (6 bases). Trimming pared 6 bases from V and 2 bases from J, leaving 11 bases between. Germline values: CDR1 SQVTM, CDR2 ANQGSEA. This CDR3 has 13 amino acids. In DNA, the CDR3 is TGCAGCGTCACCAGGACAGCCTACAATGAGCAGTTCTTC. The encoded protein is CSVTRTAYNEQFF.

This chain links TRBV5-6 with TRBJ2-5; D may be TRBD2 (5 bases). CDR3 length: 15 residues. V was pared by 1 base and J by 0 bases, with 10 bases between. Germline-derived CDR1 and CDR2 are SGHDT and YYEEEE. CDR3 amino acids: CASSLISDYQETQYF. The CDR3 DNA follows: TGTGCCAGCAGCTTGATATCGGACTACCAAGAGACCCAGTACTTC.

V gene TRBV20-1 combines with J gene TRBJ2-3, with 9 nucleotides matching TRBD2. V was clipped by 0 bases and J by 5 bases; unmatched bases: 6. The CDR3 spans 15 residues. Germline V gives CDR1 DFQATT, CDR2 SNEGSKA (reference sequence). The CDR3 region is CSAREGGRGVDTQYF. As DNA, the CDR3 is TGCAGTGCTAGAGAGGGCGGGAGGGGGGTAGATACGCAGTATTTT.